Listed below are T cell receptor beta chains from one sample, sequenced in a study of T cell repertoires in cytomegalovirus infection. These TCRs' antigens remain unknown. MiXCR, applied by TCRdb to the reads, yields one record per CDR3 protein. The repertoire has 95,000 to 120,000 distinct CDR3 sequences, roughly 30% of them found once; the top ten carry about 40%. The sequenced sample was CD8+ T cells from cultured PBMCs, obtained from culture after CMV antigen stimulation. The source is a human donor in good health (CMV status not recorded). Some clones in this sample may be carry-over from other donors' samples. Both conserved end residues are part of each CDR3.

TRBV7-9	TRBJ2-7	CASSQIGQRTYEQYF
TRBV19	TRBJ2-7	CASSISAGNEQYF
TRBV10-3	TRBJ2-2	CAISELGTSTSGELFF
TRBV7-2	TRBJ2-7	CASSFPGLAYEQYF
TRBV2	TRBJ1-3	CASSDPEPQGLRSGNTIYF
TRBV27	TRBJ2-3	CASSLLLAGGPVTDTQYF
TRBV6-2/TRBV6-3	TRBJ2-3	CASRTALAGGPPTDTQYF
TRBV18	TRBJ2-7	CAGSLDLTYEQYF
TRBV7-2	TRBJ1-3	CASSPSSGVAPELGNTIYF
TRBV7-2	TRBJ2-3	CASSLGWDRGITADTQYF
TRBV7-6	TRBJ2-1	CASSLRGANSYNEQFF
TRBV11-2	TRBJ2-7	CASSLEGWGGDHEQYF
TRBV6-1	TRBJ2-7	CASSEGADHHEQYF
TRBV28	TRBJ1-1	CASSSHRGDNTEAFF
TRBV18	TRBJ2-1	CASSPRTGQYNEQFF
TRBV18	TRBJ2-4	CASSTKGSGGAKNIQYF
TRBV19	TRBJ1-5	CASSIYDQPQHF
TRBV7-6	TRBJ2-5	CASSLGVEETQYF
TRBV4-1	TRBJ2-2	CASSPAPGTGLPTGELFF
TRBV4-3	TRBJ2-7	CASSQGFSGEPYEQYF
TRBV10-3	TRBJ2-3	CAISDGTSGGVDTQYF
TRBV10-3	TRBJ1-1	CAISESLYTEAFF
TRBV7-9	TRBJ2-1	CASTRTGTGLPIEQFF
TRBV7-8	TRBJ2-1	CASVGWGGSSYNEQFF
TRBV19	TRBJ1-1	CASSTPFAREAFF
TRBV28	TRBJ1-1	CASSTIRVRNTEAFF
TRBV6-5	TRBJ1-1	CASSYSTGGGDTEAFF
TRBV13	TRBJ2-7	CASSFRTEQYF
TRBV7-2	TRBJ2-1	CASSLAIYRESINEQFF
TRBV28	TRBJ1-2	CASRETGYTF
TRBV12-3/TRBV12-4	TRBJ1-5	CASSRQGNSNQPQHF
TRBV15	TRBJ1-4	CATRSKGATNEKLFF
TRBV6-1	TRBJ1-2	CAIPDGLYGYTF
TRBV5-1	TRBJ2-5	CASSAAGGFETQYF
TRBV12-3/TRBV12-4	TRBJ1-3	CASSLRIPQAGGIRTSGNTIYF
TRBV5-1	TRBJ2-3	CASSSTSGGERDTQYF
TRBV4-1	TRBJ1-2	CASSAPQGAFGGYTF
TRBV19	TRBJ1-2	CASTPRGRDYGYTF
TRBV6-2/TRBV6-3	TRBJ2-5	CASSYVGSQETQYF
TRBV12-3/TRBV12-4	TRBJ1-2	CASSPGSGYGYTF
TRBV7-6	TRBJ2-7	CTSSVSPQDRGPYEQYF
TRBV10-3	TRBJ2-7	CAISEGAGVYEQYF
TRBV6-6	TRBJ2-1	CASSYVLAGGPLVHEQFF
TRBV20-1	TRBJ2-2	CSARDPTGTATGELFF
TRBV4-1	TRBJ2-5	CASSHRETQYF
TRBV6-5	TRBJ1-1	CASSASRGLNTEAFF
TRBV2	TRBJ2-7	CASAGLGSYEQYF
TRBV29-1	TRBJ2-1	CRAEGGSYNEQFF
TRBV7-8	TRBJ2-5	CASSLSGTKKTQYF
TRBV6-1	TRBJ2-5	CASRAPRTSGTIWTQYF
TRBV27	TRBJ2-2	CASSIMGSRGELFF
TRBV6-5	TRBJ2-2	CASSTGTGETGELFF
TRBV6-5	TRBJ2-7	CASSYSDRGVYEQYF
TRBV10-3	TRBJ2-2	CAISVGAQDTGELFF
TRBV20-1	TRBJ2-7	CSARPLAGVVGEQYF